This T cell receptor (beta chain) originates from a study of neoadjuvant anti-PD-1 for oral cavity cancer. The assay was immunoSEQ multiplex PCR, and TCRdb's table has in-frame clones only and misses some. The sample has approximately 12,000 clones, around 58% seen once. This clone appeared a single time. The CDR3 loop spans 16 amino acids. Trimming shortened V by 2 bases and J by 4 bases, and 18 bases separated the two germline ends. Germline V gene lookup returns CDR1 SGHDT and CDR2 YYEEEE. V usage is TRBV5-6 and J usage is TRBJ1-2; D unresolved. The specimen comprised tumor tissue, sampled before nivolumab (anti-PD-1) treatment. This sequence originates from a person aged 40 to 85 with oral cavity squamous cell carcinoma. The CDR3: CASSFDLPQGGYGYTF. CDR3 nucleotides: TGTGCCAGCAGCTTTGATTTGCCACAAGGAGGCTATGGCTACACCTTC.